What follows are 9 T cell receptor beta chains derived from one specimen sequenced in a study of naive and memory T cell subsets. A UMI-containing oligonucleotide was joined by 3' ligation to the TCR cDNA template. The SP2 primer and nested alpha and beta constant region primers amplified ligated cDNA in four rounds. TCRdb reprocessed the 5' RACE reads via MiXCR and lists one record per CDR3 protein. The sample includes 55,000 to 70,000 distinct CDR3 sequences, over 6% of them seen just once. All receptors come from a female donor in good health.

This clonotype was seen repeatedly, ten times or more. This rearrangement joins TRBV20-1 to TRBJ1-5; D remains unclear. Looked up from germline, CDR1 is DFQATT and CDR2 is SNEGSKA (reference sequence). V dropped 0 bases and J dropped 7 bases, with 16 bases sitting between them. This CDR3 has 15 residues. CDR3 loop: CSARDLRGWQQPQHF. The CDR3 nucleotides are TGCAGTGCTAGAGATCTACGCGGGTGGCAGCAGCCCCAGCATTTT.

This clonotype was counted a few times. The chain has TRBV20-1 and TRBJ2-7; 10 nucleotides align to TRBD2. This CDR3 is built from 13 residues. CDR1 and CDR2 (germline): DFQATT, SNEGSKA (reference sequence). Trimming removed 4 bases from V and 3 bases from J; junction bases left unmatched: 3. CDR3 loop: CSATRTSGYEQYF. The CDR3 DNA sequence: TGCAGTGCTACTAGGACTAGCGGCTACGAGCAGTACTTC.

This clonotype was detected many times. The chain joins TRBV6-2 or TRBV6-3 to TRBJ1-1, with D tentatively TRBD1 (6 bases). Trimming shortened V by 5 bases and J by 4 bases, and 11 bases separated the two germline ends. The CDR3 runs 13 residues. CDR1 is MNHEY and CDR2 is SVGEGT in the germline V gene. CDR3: CASSKQGVTEAFF. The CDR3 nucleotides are TGTGCCAGCAGTAAACAGGGAGTCACTGAAGCTTTCTTT.

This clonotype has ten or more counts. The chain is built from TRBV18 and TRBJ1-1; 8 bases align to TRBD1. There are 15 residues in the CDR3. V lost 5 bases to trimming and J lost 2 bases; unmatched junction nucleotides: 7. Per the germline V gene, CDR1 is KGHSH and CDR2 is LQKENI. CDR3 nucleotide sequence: TGTGCCAGCTCATTCCTCGGACAGGGAAACACTGAAGCTTTCTTT. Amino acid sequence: CASSFLGQGNTEAFF.

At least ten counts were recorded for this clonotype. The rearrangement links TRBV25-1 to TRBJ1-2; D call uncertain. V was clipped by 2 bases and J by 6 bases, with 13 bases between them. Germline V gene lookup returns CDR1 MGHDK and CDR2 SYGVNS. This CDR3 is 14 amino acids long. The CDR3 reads CASSEVWETDGYTF. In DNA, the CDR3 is TGTGCCAGCAGTGAAGTTTGGGAGACCGATGGCTACACCTTC.

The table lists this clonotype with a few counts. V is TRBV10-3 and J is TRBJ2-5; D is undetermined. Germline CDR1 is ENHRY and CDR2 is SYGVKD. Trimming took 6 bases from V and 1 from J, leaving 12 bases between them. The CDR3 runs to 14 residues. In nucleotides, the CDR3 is TGTGCCATCAGGGGCCCTAGGATCCAAGAGACCCAGTACTTC. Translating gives CAIRGPRIQETQYF.

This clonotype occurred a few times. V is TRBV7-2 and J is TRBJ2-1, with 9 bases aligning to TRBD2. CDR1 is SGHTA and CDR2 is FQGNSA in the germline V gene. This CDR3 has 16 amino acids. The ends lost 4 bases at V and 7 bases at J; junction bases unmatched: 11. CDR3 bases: TGTGCCAGCAGCTCCCCTGGCGGGGGGGCTGTTAATGAGCAGTTCTTC. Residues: CASSSPGGGAVNEQFF. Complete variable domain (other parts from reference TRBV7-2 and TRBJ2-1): GAGVSQSPSNKVTEKGKDVELRCDPISGHTALYWYRQSLGQGLEFLIYFQGNSAPDKSGLPSDRFSAERTGGSVSTLTIQRTQQEDSAVYLCASSSPGGGAVNEQFFGPGTRLTVL.

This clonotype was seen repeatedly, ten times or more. The CDR3 nucleotides read TGCAGTGCTAGACGGACTAGCAATCAGCCCCAGCATTTT. It specifies CSARRTSNQPQHF. This chain links TRBV20-1 with TRBJ1-5, with no clear D. The germline V gene has CDR1 DFQATT and CDR2 SNEGSKA (reference sequence). Trimming took 2 bases from V and 0 from J, leaving 5 bases between them. The CDR3 is 13 residues long.

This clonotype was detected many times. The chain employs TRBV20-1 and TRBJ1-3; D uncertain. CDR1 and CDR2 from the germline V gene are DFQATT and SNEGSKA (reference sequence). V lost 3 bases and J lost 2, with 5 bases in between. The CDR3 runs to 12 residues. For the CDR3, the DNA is TGCAGTGCTAGGAGCACTGGAAACACCATATATTTT. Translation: CSARSTGNTIYF.